This TCR beta chain was profiled in a study of cytotoxic CD8 clonotypes in ibrutinib-treated CLL. About the research overall: Response specimens were obtained following a median treatment duration of around 12 months, with a range of 6 to 36.

Depths of 1 in 200,000 to 1 in 1 million T cells were the sequencing target. TCRdb's table, derived via immunoSEQ multiplex PCR, lists solely in-frame clones and lacks some. Of about 72,000 clones listed, more than 75% were seen once; the top ten hold roughly 7.1%. Genomic DNA in a quantity of about 2.1 micrograms was derived from cryopreserved PBMCs for TCR beta libraries. CDR1 is KGHSH, CDR2 LQKENI, per germline. The CDR3 is made up of 16 amino acids. The germline V and J ends were trimmed by 3 bases and 4 bases, with 18 bases remaining between them. The receptor comes from a human donor with chronic lymphocytic leukemia. This specimen was PBMCs, taken at disease progression, from a patient treated with ibrutinib. V and J are TRBV18 and TRBJ1-2; the D is unclear. CDR3 in amino acids: CASSPRTRADGYGYTF. The CDR3 bases are TGTGCCAGCTCACCGCGGACCCGAGCCGACGGCTATGGCTACACCTTC.